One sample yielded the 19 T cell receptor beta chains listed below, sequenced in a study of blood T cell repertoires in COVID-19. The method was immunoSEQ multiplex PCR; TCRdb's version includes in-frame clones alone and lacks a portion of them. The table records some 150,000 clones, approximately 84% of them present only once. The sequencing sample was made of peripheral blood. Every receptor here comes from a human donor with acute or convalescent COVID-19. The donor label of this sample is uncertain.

CDR3 sequence reads: CASSLPDRGAFF. The CDR3 coding sequence is TGTGCCAGCAGCCTTCCCGACAGGGGGGCTTTCTTT. V gene TRBV7-9 combines with J gene TRBJ1-1; TRBD1 agrees at 9 bases. CDR3 length equals 12 residues. Looked up from germline, CDR1 is SEHNR and CDR2 is FQNEAQ (reference sequence). The trim removed 5 bases at V and 11 bases at J, leaving 6 bases unmatched.

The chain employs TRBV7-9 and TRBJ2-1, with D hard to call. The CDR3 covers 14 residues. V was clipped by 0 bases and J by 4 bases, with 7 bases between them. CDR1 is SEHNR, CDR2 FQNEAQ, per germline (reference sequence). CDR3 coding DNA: TGTGCCAGCAGCTTAGCGGGCAGATACAATGAGCAGTTCTTC. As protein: CASSLAGRYNEQFF.

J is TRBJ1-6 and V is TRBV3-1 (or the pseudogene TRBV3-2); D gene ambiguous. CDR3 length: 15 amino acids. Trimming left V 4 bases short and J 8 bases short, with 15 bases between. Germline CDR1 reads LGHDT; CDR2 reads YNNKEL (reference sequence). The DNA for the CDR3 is TGTGCCAGCAGCCTCGGGGTAGGTTCCGATTCACCCCTCCACTTT. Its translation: CASSLGVGSDSPLHF.

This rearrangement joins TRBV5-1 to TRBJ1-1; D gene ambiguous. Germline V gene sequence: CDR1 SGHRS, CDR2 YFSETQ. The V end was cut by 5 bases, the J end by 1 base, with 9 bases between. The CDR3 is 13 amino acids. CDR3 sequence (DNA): TGCGCCAGCAGACGCCCGGGGAACACTGAAGCTTTCTTT. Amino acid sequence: CASRRPGNTEAFF.

CDR3 DNA: TGTGCCAGCAGTTTAATACAGGGGTATGGCTACACCTTC. Its translation: CASSLIQGYGYTF. The chain has TRBV28 and TRBJ1-2, with 7 bases aligning to TRBD1. The CDR3 runs 13 residues. Germline CDR1 is MDHEN and CDR2 is SYDVKM. V shed 2 bases and J 5 bases; nucleotides not matched to a gene: 2.

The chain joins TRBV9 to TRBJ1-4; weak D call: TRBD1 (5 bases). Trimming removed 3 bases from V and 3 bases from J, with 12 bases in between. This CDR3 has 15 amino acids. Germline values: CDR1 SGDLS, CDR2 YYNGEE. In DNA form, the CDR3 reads TGTGCCAGCAGCGAACAAGGGGTAGCTAATGAAAAACTGTTTTTT. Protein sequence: CASSEQGVANEKLFF.

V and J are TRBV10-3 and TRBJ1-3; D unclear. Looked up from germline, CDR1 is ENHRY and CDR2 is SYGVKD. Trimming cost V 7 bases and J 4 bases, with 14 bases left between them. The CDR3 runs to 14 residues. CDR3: CAIINRESGNTIYF. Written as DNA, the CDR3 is TGTGCCATCATCAACCGGGAATCGGGAAACACCATATATTTT.

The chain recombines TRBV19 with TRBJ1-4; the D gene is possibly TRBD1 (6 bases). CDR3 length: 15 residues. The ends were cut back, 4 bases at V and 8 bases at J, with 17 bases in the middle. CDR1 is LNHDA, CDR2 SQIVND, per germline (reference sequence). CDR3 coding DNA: TGTGCCAGTAGTACCCGACAGGCCTTTAGAGAAAAACTGTTTTTT. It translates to CASSTRQAFREKLFF. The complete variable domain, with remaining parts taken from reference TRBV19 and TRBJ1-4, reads DGGITQSPKYLFRKEGQNVTLSCEQNLNHDAMYWYRQDPGQGLRLIYYSQIVNDFQKGDIAEGYSVSREKKESFPLTVTSAQKNPTAFYLCASSTRQAFREKLFFGSGTQLSVL.

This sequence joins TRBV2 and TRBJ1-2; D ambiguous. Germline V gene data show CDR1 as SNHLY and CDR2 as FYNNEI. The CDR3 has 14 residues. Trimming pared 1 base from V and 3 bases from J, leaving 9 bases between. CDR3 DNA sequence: TGTGCCAGCAGTGAAGGAGAGAGTTACTATGGCTACACCTTC. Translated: CASSEGESYYGYTF.

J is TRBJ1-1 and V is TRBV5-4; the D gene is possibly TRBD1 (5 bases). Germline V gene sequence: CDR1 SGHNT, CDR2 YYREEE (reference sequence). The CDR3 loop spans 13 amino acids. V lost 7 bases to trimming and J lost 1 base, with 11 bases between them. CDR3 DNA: TGTGCCAGCCTTATCCAGGGGAACACTGAAGCTTTCTTT. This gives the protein CASLIQGNTEAFF.

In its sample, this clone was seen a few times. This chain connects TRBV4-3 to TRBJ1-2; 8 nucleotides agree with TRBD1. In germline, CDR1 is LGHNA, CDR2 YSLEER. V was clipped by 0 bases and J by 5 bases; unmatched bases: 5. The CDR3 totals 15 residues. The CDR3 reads CASSQDYGQGYGYTF. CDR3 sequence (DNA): TGCGCCAGCAGCCAAGATTATGGACAGGGATATGGCTACACCTTC.

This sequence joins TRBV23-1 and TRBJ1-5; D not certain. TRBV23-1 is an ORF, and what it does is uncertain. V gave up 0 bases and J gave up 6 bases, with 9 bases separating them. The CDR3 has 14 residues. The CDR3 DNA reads TGCGCCAGCAGTCAATCGTTGGGGAGTCAGCCCCAGCATTTT. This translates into CASSQSLGSQPQHF.

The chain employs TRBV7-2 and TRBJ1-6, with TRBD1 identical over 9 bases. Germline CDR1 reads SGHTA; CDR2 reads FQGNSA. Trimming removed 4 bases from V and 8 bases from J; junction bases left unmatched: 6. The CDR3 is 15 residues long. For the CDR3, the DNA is TGTGCCAGCAGCTCTGAACAGGGGGCCGATTCACCCCTCCACTTT. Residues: CASSSEQGADSPLHF.

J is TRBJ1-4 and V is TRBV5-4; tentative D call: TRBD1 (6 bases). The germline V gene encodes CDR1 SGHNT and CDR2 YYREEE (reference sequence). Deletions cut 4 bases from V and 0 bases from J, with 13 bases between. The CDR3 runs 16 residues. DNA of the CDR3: TGTGCCAGCAGCCGGGCTGGACAGCCAACTAATGAAAAACTGTTTTTT. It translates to CASSRAGQPTNEKLFF. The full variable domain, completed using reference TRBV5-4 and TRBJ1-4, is ETGVTQSPTHLIKTRGQQVTLRCSSQSGHNTVSWYQQALGQGPQFIFQYYREEENGRGNFPPRFSGLQFPNYSSELNVNALELDDSALYLCASSRAGQPTNEKLFFGSGTQLSVL.

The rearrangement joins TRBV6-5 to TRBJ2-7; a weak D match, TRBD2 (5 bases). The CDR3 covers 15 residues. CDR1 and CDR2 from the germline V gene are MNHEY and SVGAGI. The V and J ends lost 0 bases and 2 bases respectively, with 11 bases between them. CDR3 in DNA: TGTGCCAGCAGTTACTCGAACCGGGGAACCTACGAGCAGTACTTC. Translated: CASSYSNRGTYEQYF.

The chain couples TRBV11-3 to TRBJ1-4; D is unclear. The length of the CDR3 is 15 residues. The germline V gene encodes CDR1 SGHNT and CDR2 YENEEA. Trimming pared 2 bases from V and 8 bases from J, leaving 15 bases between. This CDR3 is CASSLCTAIREKLFF. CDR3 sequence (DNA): TGTGCCAGCAGCTTATGCACAGCCATTAGAGAAAAACTGTTTTTT.

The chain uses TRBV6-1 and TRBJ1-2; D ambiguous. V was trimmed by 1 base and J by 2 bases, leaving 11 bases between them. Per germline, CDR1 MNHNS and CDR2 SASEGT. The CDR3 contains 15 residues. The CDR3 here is CASSEDRHLNYGYTF. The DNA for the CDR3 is TGTGCCAGCAGTGAAGACAGACACCTAAACTATGGCTACACCTTC.

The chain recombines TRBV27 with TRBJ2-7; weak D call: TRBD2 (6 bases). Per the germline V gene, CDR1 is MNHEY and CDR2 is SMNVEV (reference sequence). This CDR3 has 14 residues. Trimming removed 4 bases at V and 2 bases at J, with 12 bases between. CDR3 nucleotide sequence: TGTGCCAGCAGTTACCACGGGGAGGCCTACGAGCAGTACTTC. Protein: CASSYHGEAYEQYF.

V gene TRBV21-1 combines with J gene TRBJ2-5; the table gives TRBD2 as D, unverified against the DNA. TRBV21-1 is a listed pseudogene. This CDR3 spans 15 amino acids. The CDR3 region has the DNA TGTGCCATTATGGGGAATCGTGAGGGTGAAGAGACCCAGTACTTC. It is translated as CAIMGNREGEETQYF.